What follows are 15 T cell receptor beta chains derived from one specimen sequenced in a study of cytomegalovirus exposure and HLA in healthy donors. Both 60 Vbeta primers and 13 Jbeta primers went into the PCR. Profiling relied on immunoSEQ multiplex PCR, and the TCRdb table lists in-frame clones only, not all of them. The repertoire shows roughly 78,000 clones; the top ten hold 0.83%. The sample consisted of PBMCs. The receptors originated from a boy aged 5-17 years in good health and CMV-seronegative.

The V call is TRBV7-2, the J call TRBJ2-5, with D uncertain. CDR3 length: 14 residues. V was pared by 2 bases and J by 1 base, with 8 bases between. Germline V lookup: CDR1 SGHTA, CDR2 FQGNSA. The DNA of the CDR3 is TGTGCCAGCAGCTTAATGGGCCTCCAAGAGACCCAGTACTTC. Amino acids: CASSLMGLQETQYF.

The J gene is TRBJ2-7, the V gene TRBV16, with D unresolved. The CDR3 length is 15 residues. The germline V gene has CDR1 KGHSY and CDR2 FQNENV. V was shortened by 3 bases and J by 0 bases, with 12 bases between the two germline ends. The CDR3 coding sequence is TGTGCCAGCAGCCATCTTGGTGGGCCCTCCTACGAGCAGTACTTC. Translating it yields CASSHLGGPSYEQYF.

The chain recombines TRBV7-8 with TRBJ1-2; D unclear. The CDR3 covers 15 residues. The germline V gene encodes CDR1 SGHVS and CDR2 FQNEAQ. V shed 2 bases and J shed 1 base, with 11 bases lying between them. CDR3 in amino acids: CASSLLAKDNYGYTF. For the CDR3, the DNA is TGTGCCAGCAGCTTATTAGCAAAGGATAACTATGGCTACACCTTC.

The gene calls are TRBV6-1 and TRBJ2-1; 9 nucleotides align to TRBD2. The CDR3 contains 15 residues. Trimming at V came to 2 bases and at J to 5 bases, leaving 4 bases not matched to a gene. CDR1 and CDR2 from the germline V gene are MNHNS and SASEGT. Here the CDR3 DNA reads TGTGCCAGCAGTGAACTAGCGGGATCCGACAATGAGCAGTTCTTC. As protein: CASSELAGSDNEQFF.

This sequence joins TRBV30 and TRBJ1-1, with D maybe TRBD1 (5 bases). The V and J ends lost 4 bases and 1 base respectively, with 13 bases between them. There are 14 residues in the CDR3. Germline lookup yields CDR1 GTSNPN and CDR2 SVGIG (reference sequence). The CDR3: CAWTLTGGNTEAFF. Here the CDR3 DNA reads TGTGCCTGGACCCTTACGGGGGGGAACACTGAAGCTTTCTTT.

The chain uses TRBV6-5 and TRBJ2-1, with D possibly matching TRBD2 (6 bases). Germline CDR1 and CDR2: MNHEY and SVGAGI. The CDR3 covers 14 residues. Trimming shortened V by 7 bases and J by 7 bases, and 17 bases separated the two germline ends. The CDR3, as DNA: TGTGCCAGCATGCGCGGGAAGGGGTGGAATGAGCAGTTCTTC. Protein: CASMRGKGWNEQFF.

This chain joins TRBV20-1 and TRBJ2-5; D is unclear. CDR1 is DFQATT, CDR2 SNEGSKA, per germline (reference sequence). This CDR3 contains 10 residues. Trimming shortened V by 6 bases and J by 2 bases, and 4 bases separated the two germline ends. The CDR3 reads CSAAQETQYF. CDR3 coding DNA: TGCAGTGCCGCGCAAGAGACCCAGTACTTC.

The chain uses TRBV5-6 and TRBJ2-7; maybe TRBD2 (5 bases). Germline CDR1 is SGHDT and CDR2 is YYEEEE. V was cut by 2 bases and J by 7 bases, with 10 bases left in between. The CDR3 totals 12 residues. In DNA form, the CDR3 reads TGTGCCAGCAGCTTTCCTTCGGGGGAGCAGTACTTC. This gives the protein CASSFPSGEQYF. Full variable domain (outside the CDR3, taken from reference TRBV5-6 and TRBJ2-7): DAGVTQSPTHLIKTRGQQVTLRCSPKSGHDTVSWYQQALGQGPQFIFQYYEEEERQRGNFPDRFSGHQFPNYSSELNVNALLLGDSALYLCASSFPSGEQYFGPGTRLTVT.

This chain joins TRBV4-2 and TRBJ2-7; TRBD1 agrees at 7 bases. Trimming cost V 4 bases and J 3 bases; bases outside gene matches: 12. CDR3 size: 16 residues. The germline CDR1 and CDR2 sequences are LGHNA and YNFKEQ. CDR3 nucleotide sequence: TGTGCCAGCAGCCCAGCCCGGACAGGCGGCGGCTACGAGCAGTACTTC. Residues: CASSPARTGGGYEQYF.

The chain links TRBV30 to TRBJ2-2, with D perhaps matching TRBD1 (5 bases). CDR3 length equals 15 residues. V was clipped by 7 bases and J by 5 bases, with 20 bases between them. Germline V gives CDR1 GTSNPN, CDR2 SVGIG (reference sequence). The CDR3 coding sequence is TGTGCCTCACTCCTCGTGGCTGGGGCAACCGGGGAGCTGTTTTTT. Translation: CASLLVAGATGELFF.

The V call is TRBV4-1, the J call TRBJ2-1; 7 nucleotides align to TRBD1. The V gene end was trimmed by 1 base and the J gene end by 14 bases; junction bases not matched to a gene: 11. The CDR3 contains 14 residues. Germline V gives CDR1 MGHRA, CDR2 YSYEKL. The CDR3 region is CASSQAGQAMSEFF. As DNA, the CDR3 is TGCGCCAGCAGCCAAGCTGGACAGGCTATGTCGGAGTTCTTC.

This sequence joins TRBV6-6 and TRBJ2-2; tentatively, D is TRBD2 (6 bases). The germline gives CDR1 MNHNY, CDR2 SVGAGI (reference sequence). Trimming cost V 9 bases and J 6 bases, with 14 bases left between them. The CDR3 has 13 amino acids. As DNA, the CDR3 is TGTGCCAGTCTCACCTCGGGGGCCGGGGAGCTGTTTTTT. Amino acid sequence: CASLTSGAGELFF.

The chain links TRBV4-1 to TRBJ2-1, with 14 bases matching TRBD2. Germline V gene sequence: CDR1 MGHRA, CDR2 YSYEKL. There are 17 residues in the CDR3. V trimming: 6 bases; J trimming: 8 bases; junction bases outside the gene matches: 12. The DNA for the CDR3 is TGCGCCAGCAGTCGAGGACTAGCGGGGGGTCGGGGGGATGAGCAGTTCTTC. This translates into CASSRGLAGGRGDEQFF.

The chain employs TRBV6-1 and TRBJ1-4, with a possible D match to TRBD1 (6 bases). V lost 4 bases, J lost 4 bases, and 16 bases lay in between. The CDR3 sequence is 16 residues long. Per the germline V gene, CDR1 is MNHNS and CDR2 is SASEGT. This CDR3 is CASSVTGSAVNEKLFF. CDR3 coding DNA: TGTGCCAGCAGTGTTACAGGGTCGGCGGTTAATGAAAAACTGTTTTTT.

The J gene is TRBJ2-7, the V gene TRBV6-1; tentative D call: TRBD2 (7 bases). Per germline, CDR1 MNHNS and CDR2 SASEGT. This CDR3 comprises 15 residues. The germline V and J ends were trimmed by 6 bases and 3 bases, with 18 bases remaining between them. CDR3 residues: CASSMRGGTYYEQYF. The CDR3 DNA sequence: TGTGCCAGCAGCATGAGGGGGGGGACCTACTACGAGCAGTACTTC.